This paragraph covers one TCR beta chain sequence. This entry belongs to a study of T cell changes during pregnancy in multiple sclerosis. The CDR3 is 15 residues long. Germline V gives CDR1 SNHLY, CDR2 FYNNEI. J lost 6 bases, V lost 5 bases, and 5 bases had no gene match. Assay: immunoSEQ multiplex PCR; the TCRdb copy retains only in-frame clones and omits some. The data contain approximately 53,000 clones, 90% to 95% of them singletons. This sequence joins TRBV2 and TRBJ2-1, with 12 bases aligning to TRBD2. The clonotype originates from a female donor with multiple sclerosis, enrolled in a pregnancy study. Sequenced material: CD4+ T cells from peripheral blood mononuclear cells, taken before pregnancy. The CDR3 loop reads CASSRLAGDSNEQFF. For the CDR3, the DNA is TGTGCCAGCAGTCGACTAGCGGGAGATTCCAATGAGCAGTTCTTC.